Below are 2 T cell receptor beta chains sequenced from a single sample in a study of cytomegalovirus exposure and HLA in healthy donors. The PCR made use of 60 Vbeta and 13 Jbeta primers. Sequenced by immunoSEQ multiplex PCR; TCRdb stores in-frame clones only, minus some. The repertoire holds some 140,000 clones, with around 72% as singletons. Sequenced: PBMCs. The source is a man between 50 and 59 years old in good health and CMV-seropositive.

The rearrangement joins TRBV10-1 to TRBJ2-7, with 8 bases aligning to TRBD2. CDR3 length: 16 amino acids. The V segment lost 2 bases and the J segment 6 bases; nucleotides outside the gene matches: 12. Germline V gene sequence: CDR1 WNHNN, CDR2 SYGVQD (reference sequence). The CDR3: CASSERMRTSRIEQYF. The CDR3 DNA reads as TGCGCCAGCAGTGAGCGTATGAGGACTAGCAGAATCGAGCAGTACTTC.

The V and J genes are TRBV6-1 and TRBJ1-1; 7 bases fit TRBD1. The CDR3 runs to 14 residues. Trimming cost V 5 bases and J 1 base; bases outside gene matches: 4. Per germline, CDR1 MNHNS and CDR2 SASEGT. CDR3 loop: CASSLRQGNTEAFF. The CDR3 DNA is TGTGCCAGCAGTCTAAGACAGGGGAACACTGAAGCTTTCTTT.